Sequencing of this TCR beta chain was carried out in a study of blood T cell repertoires in COVID-19. Some clones are missing from TCRdb's copy, which holds only in-frame ones; the method was immunoSEQ multiplex PCR. The sample lists approximately 30,000 clones, 75% to 95% occurring once. Germline V CDR1 and CDR2: ENHRY, SYGVKD. The CDR3 sequence is 16 residues long. V was trimmed by 5 bases and J by 0 bases, leaving 14 bases between them. The clonotype comes from a human donor with active COVID-19. The donor label of this sample is uncertain. Sequenced: peripheral blood. The genes are TRBV10-3 and TRBJ1-5; maybe TRBD1 (6 bases). The CDR3 bases are TGTGCCATCAGTCCCGGGACACCGTATAGCAATCAGCCCCAGCATTTT. Its protein is CAISPGTPYSNQPQHF.